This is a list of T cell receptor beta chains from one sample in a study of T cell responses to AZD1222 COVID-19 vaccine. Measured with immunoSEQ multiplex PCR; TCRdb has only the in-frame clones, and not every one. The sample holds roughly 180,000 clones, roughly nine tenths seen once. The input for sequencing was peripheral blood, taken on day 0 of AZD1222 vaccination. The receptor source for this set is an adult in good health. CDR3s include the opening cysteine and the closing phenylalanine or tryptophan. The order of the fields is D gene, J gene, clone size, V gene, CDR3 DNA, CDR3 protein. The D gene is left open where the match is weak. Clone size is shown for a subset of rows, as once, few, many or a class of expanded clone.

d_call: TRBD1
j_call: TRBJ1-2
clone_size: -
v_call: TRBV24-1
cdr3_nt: TGTGCCGGCCCAAGACAGGGTGATGGCTACACCTTC
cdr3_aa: CAGPRQGDGYTF

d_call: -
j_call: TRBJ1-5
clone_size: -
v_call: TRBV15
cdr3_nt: TGTGCCACCAGCCACGCGGGGATAGTACAGCCCCAGCATTTT
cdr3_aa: CATSHAGIVQPQHF

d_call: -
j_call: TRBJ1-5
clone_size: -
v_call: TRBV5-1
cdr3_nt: TGCGCCAGCAGCCCCGATCATGGGGGTCAGCCCCAGCATTTT
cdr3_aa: CASSPDHGGQPQHF

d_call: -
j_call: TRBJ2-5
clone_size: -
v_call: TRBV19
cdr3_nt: TGTGCCAGTAGTAGGGGGACGGCGGAGACCCAGTACTTC
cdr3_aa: CASSRGTAETQYF

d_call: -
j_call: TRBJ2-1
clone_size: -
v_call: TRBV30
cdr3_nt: TGTGCCTGGAGTAAGGGACTCAACAATGAGCAGTTCTTC
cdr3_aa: CAWSKGLNNEQFF

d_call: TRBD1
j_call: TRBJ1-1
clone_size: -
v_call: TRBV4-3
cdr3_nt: TGCGCCAGCAGCGAAGAACAGGGGAGGAACACTGAAGCTTTCTTT
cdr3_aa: CASSEEQGRNTEAFF

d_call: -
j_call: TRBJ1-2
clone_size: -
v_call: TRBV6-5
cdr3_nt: TGTACCAGCAGTTACGCGTTCACAGGGAACTATGGCTACACCTTC
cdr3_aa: CTSSYAFTGNYGYTF

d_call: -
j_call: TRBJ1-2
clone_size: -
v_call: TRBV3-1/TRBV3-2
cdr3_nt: TGTGCCAGCAGCCAAGAGTTTGACCGGGGCGCCTCGTCTAACTATGGCTACACCTTC
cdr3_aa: CASSQEFDRGASSNYGYTF

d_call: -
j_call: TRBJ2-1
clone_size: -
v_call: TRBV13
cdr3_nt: TGTGCCAGCAGCTTAACCTCCGGGCACAATGAGCAGTTCTTC
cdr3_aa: CASSLTSGHNEQFF

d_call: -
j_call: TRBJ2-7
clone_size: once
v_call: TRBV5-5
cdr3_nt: TGTGCCAGCAGCTTGGGACAGGAGCGTTTGAGAAGCTACGAGCAGTACTTC
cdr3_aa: CASSLGQERLRSYEQYF

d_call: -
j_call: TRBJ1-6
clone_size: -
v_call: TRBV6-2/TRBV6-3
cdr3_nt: TGTGCCAGCAGTTACTCGACTTTCAGCACTAATTCACCCCTCCACTTT
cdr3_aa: CASSYSTFSTNSPLHF

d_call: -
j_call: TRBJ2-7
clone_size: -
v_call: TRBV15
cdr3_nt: TGTGCCACCAGCAGAGCCGGAAAGGCCTACGAGCAGTACTTC
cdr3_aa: CATSRAGKAYEQYF

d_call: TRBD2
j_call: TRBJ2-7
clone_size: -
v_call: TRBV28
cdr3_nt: TGTGCCAGCAGTTCCCCCGGGGAGGGGCTTCTAAACGAGCAGTACTTC
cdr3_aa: CASSSPGEGLLNEQYF

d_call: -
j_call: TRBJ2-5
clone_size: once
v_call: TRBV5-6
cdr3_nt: TGTGCCAGCAGCCGGAAACAGGAGACCCAGTACTTC
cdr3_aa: CASSRKQETQYF

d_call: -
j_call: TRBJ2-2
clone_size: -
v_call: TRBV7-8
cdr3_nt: TGTGCCAGCAGCCCCGTTTGGGGGGGCCTTGGGACCGGGGAGCTGTTTTTT
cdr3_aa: CASSPVWGGLGTGELFF